This passage covers 16 T cell receptor beta chains from one sample sequenced in a study of identical twins' blood T cells (dated by TCRdb to the early 2010s). To prepare the library, 5' RACE was applied. Sequencing used an Illumina Genome Analyzer IIx. TCRdb cleaned the public reads at Q25 with fastp, built clones with MiXCR and kept in-frame beta chains. Each entry is one CDR3 protein sequence, shown with its most common DNA and genes. Recorded for this sample are fewer than 450,000 distinct CDR3 sequences; 25% to 35% of them occurred a single time. The ten most abundant clones make up around 5.6% of the sample. Sequenced: PBMCs. These receptors originate from a woman aged 18-49 years in good health.

The chain links TRBV10-3 to TRBJ2-7; the match to TRBD1 covers 8 bases. Germline CDR1 is ENHRY and CDR2 is SYGVKD. Trimming removed 4 bases from V and 1 base from J; junction bases left unmatched: 6. The CDR3 covers 15 residues. The CDR3 sequence: CAISGNRGISYEQYF. The CDR3 coding sequence is TGTGCCATCAGTGGGAACAGGGGGATTTCCTACGAGCAGTACTTC.

The rearrangement joins TRBV19 to TRBJ1-1; D uncertain. V lost 5 bases to trimming and J lost 6 bases, with 13 bases between them. CDR3 length equals 13 residues. Germline loops: CDR1 LNHDA, CDR2 SQIVND (reference sequence). The CDR3 sequence: CASSGRDKSEAFF. CDR3 in DNA: TGTGCCAGTAGTGGAAGAGACAAGTCTGAAGCTTTCTTT.

The chain carries TRBV29-1 and TRBJ2-2, with D perhaps matching TRBD1 (6 bases). The germline gives CDR1 SQVTM, CDR2 ANQGSEA. This CDR3 has 14 residues. With 5 bases removed from V and 5 bases from J, the gap between germline ends came to 15 bases. CDR3 in amino acids: CSVSRTVNTGELFF. In DNA form, the CDR3 reads TGCAGCGTTAGTAGGACAGTAAATACCGGGGAGCTGTTTTTT.

The rearrangement links TRBV7-9 to TRBJ1-1; D ambiguous. Germline assignment: CDR1 SEHNR and CDR2 FQNEAQ (reference sequence). The length of the CDR3 is 15 residues. V lost 5 bases and J lost 0, with 13 bases in between. CDR3 in DNA: TGTGCCAGCAGCCTTGGTAAAACTATGAACACTGAAGCTTTCTTT. As protein: CASSLGKTMNTEAFF.

The table lists this clonotype with a few counts. The chain combines TRBV27 with TRBJ2-1, with 8 bases that match TRBD2. The CDR3 contains 15 residues. The junction had 6 bases not matched to a gene; V was cut back by 1 base and J by 7 bases. In germline, CDR1 is MNHEY, CDR2 SMNVEV (reference sequence). The CDR3 protein is CASSLFAGGSNEQFF. The CDR3 bases are TGTGCCAGCAGTTTATTCGCGGGAGGTTCAAATGAGCAGTTCTTC.

The chain combines TRBV10-3 with TRBJ2-3; TRBD2 is a possible D gene (6 bases). Germline V CDR1 and CDR2: ENHRY, SYGVKD. The CDR3 runs to 12 residues. The germline V and J ends were trimmed by 6 bases and 5 bases, with 9 bases remaining between them. The CDR3 spells CAISGTGDTQYF. The CDR3 DNA follows: TGTGCCATCAGCGGGACTGGAGATACGCAGTATTTT.

The chain carries TRBV5-1 and TRBJ2-1; a weak D match, TRBD2 (5 bases). Trimming took off 4 bases at V and 7 bases at J, with 18 bases between the two ends. CDR3 length equals 15 residues. CDR1 SGHRS and CDR2 YFSETQ come from the germline V gene. In DNA, the CDR3 is TGCGCCAGCAGCCCGGGATCCCAATGGTTTAATGAGCAGTTCTTC. This translates into CASSPGSQWFNEQFF.

This clonotype has ten or more counts. The J gene is TRBJ2-1, the V gene TRBV5-6; 8 positions agree with TRBD2. The CDR3 runs 14 residues. V was pared by 2 bases and J by 6 bases, with 4 bases of the junction left unmatched. Germline V gene sequence: CDR1 SGHDT, CDR2 YYEEEE. CDR3 coding DNA: TGTGCCAGCAGCTTAAGACTAGCGCGCAATGAGCAGTTCTTC. Translation: CASSLRLARNEQFF.

The chain carries TRBV5-1 and TRBJ1-1; unclear D gene. The CDR3 covers 14 residues. Germline V gene data show CDR1 as SGHRS and CDR2 as YFSETQ. V was cut by 0 bases and J by 1 base, with 7 bases left in between. The CDR3 DNA reads as TGCGCCAGCAGCTTGGGGCCTGAGAACACTGAAGCTTTCTTT. It translates to CASSLGPENTEAFF. Variable domain in full (rest from reference TRBV5-1 and TRBJ1-1): KAGVTQTPRYLIKTRGQQVTLSCSPISGHRSVSWYQQTPGQGLQFLFEYFSETQRNKGNFPGRFSGRQFSNSRSEMNVSTLELGDSALYLCASSLGPENTEAFFGQGTRLTVV.

V is TRBV7-9 and J is TRBJ1-5, with D tentatively TRBD1 (5 bases). Trimming pared 8 bases from V and 3 bases from J, leaving 8 bases between. CDR1 is SEHNR and CDR2 is FQNEAQ in the germline V gene (reference sequence). The CDR3 spans 12 residues. The CDR3 is CASGGINQPQHF. The CDR3 coding sequence is TGTGCCAGCGGGGGAATCAATCAGCCCCAGCATTTT.

The chain uses TRBV28 and TRBJ1-4; D remains unclear. Germline V CDR1 and CDR2: MDHEN, SYDVKM. CDR3 length equals 14 residues. The V gene lost 7 bases and the J gene lost 4 bases, with 13 bases spanning the gap. CDR3 sequence (DNA): TGTGCCAGCAATCACGGGGTGATTAATGAAAAACTGTTTTTT. Protein sequence: CASNHGVINEKLFF.

This clonotype was counted a few times. The V and J genes are TRBV5-1 and TRBJ2-2; TRBD2 agrees at 7 bases. CDR1 and CDR2 from the germline V gene are SGHRS and YFSETQ. V shed 1 base, J shed 5 bases, and the junction held 2 bases outside the gene matches. This CDR3 spans 14 amino acids. CDR3 sequence: CASSLLRGTGELFF. As DNA, the CDR3 is TGCGCCAGCAGCTTGTTGCGGGGGACCGGGGAGCTGTTTTTT.

The genes are TRBV28 and TRBJ1-5, with TRBD1 identical over 8 bases. The V gene end was trimmed by 2 bases and the J gene end by 7 bases; junction bases not matched to a gene: 4. This CDR3 is built from 14 residues. Germline V gives CDR1 MDHEN, CDR2 SYDVKM. The CDR3 here is CASSLGQGWQPQHF. The CDR3 coding sequence is TGTGCCAGCAGTTTAGGACAGGGTTGGCAGCCCCAGCATTTT.

The rearrangement uses TRBV5-1 and TRBJ2-3; 12 nucleotides align to TRBD2. Germline CDR1 and CDR2: SGHRS and YFSETQ. Unmatched junction bases numbered 15, after V lost 4 bases and J lost 0 bases. The CDR3 runs to 20 residues. DNA for the CDR3: TGCGCCAGCAGCACCGCCCTCACTAGCGGGGGGCCGACTAGCACAGATACGCAGTATTTT. As protein: CASSTALTSGGPTSTDTQYF.

CDR3 residues: CASSQEQGQYF. Here the CDR3 DNA reads TGTGCCAGCAGCCAAGAGCAGGGGCAGTACTTC. The V gene is TRBV3-1, the J gene TRBJ2-7; TRBD1 might be the D (5 bases). Trimming stripped 0 bases from V and 9 bases from J, with 6 bases between. The CDR3 runs to 11 residues. Germline values: CDR1 LGHDT, CDR2 YNNKEL (reference sequence).

The sample holds a few counts of this clonotype. The chain carries TRBV19 and TRBJ2-7; D may match TRBD1 or TRBD2 (5 bases each). Looked up from germline, CDR1 is LNHDA and CDR2 is SQIVND (reference sequence). The CDR3 runs to 16 residues. V lost 5 bases and J lost 0, with 17 bases in between. CDR3 nucleotides: TGTGCCAGTAGTCTGAGCTCCGGGACGTACTCCTACGAGCAGTACTTC. It encodes CASSLSSGTYSYEQYF.